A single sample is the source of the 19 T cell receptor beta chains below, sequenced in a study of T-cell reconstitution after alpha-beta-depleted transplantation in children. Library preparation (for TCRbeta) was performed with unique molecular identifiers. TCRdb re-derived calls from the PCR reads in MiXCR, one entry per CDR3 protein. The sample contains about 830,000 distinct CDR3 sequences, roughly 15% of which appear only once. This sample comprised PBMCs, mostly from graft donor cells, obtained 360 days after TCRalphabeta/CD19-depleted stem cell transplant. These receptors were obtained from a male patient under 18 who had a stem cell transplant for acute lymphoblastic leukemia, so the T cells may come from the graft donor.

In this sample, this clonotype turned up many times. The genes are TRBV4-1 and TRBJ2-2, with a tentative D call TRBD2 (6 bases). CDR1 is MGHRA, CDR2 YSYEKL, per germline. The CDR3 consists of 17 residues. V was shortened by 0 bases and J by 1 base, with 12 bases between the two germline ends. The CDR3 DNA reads TGCGCCAGCAGCCAAGATTGGGCGGGGCTGAACACCGGGGAGCTGTTTTTT. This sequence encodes CASSQDWAGLNTGELFF.

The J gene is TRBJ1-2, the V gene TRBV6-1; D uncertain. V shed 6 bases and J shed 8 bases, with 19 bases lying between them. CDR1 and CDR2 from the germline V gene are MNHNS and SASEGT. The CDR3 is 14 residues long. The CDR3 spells CASRAGPISMGYTF. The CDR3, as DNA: TGTGCCAGCAGGGCAGGTCCAATATCTATGGGCTACACCTTC.

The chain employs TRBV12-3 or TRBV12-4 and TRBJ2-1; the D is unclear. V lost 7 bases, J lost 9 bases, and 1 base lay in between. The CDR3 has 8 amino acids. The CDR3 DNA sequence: TGTGCCAGCATTGAGCAGTTCTTC. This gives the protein CASIEQFF.

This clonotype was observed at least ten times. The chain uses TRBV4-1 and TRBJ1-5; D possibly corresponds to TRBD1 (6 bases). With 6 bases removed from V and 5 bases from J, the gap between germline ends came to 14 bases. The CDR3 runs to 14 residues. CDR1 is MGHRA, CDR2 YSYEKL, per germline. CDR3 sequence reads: CASSDYPGDQPQHF. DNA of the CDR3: TGCGCCAGCAGTGATTACCCAGGGGATCAGCCCCAGCATTTT.

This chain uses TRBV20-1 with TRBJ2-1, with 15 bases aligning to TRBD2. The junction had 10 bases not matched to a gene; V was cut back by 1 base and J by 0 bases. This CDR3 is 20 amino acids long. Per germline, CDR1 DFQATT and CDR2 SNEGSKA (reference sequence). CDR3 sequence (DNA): TGCAGTGCTAGAGCCTGGGGGACTAGCGGGAGGAGTGTCTCCTACAATGAGCAGTTCTTC. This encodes CSARAWGTSGRSVSYNEQFF.

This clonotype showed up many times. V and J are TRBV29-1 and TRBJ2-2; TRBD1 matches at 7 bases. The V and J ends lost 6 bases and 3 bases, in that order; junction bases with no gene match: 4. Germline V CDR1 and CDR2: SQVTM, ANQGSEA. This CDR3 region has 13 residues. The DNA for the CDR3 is TGCAGCGTCTTCACAGGGGACACCGGGGAGCTGTTTTTT. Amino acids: CSVFTGDTGELFF.

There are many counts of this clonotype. The CDR3 nucleotides are TGCAGTGCTACTTTAAGCGGGAGGGCCGGTAGAGATGAGCAGTTCTTC. Translation: CSATLSGRAGRDEQFF. The rearrangement links TRBV20-1 to TRBJ2-1; 10 nucleotides match TRBD2. V lost 4 bases and J lost 8; bases outside the gene matches: 14. The CDR3 consists of 16 residues. From germline, CDR1 is DFQATT and CDR2 SNEGSKA (reference sequence).

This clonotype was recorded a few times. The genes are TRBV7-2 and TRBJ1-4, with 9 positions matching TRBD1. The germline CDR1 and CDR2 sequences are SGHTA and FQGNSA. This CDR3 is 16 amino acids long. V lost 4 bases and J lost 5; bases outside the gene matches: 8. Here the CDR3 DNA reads TGTGCCAGCAGCTCCCTGGGACAGGGAAACAATGAAAAACTGTTTTTT. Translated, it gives CASSSLGQGNNEKLFF.

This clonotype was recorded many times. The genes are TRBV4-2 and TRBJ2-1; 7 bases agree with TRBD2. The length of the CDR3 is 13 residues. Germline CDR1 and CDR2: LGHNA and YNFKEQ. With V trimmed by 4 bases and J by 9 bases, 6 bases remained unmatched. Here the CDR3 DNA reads TGTGCCAGCAGCCGGGGAGGGGTTGGTGAGCAGTTCTTC. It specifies CASSRGGVGEQFF.

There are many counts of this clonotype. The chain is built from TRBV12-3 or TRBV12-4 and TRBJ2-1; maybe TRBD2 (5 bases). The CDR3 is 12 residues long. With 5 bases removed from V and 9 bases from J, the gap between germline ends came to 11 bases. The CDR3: CASSPLEGEQFF. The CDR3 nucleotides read TGTGCCAGCAGTCCACTAGAGGGTGAGCAGTTCTTC.

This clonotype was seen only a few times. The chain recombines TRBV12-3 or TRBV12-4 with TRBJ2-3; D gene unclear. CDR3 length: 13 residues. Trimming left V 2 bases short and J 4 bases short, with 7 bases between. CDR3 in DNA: TGTGCCAGCAGTTTAAACTGGGCAGATACGCAGTATTTT. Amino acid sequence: CASSLNWADTQYF.

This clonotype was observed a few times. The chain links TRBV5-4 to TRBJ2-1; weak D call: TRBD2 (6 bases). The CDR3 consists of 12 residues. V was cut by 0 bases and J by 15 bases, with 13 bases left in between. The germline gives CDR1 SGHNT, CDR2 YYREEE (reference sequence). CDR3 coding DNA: TGTGCCAGCAGCTTGGGTGGGGGGACTTGGTTCTTC. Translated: CASSLGGGTWFF.

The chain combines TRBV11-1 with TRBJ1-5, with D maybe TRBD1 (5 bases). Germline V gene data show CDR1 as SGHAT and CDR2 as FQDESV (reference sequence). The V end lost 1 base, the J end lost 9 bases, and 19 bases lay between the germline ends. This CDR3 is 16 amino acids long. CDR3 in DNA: TGTGCCAGCAGCTTAGTCGGGGGACCCTCAATGGTGCCCCAGCATTTT. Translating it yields CASSLVGGPSMVPQHF.

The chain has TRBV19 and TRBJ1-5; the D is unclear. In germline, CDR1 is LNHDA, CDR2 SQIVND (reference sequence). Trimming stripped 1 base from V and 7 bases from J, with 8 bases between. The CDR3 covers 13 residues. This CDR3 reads CASSIVLRQPQHF. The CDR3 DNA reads TGTGCCAGTAGTATAGTATTGAGGCAGCCCCAGCATTTT. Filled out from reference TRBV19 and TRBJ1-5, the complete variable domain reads DGGITQSPKYLFRKEGQNVTLSCEQNLNHDAMYWYRQDPGQGLRLIYYSQIVNDFQKGDIAEGYSVSREKKESFPLTVTSAQKNPTAFYLCASSIVLRQPQHFGDGTRLSIL.

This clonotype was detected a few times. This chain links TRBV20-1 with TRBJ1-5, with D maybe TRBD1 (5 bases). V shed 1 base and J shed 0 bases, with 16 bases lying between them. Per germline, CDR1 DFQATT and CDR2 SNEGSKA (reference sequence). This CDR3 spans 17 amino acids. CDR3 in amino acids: CSARARTKANSNQPQHF. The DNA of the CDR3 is TGCAGTGCTAGAGCCCGGACAAAAGCTAATAGCAATCAGCCCCAGCATTTT.

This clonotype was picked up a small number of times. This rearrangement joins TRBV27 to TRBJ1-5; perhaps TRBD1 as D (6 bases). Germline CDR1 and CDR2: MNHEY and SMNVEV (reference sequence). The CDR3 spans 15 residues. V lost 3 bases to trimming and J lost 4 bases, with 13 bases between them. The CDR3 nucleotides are TGTGCCAGCAGTTTGATCAGGGGTGGGAATCAGCCCCAGCATTTT. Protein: CASSLIRGGNQPQHF.

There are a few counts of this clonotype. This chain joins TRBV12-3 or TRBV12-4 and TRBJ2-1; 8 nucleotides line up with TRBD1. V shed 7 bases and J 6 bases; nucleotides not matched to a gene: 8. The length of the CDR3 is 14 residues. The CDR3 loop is CASTVRQGSNEQFF. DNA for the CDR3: TGTGCCAGCACCGTCCGACAGGGGTCCAATGAGCAGTTCTTC.

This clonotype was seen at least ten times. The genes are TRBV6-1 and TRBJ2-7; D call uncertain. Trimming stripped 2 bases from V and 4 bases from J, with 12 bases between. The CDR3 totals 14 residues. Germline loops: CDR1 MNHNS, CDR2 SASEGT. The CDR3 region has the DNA TGTGCCAGCAGTGAATATGTCACAATTTACGAGCAGTACTTC. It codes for CASSEYVTIYEQYF.

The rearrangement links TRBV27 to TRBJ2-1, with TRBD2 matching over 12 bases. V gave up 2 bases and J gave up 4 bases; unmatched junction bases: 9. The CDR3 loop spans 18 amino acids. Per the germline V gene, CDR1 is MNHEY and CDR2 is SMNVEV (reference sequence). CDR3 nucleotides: TGTGCCAGCAGTTTACAGCCCTGGACTAGCGGGGCTTACAATGAGCAGTTCTTC. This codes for CASSLQPWTSGAYNEQFF.